These 11 T cell receptor beta chains were all obtained from the same sample, sequenced in a study of T cells in Graves' hyperthyroidism and ophthalmopathy. RNA transcripts yielded amplified TCR beta CDR3 regions. The HTBI primer set was used in a first-round RT-PCR of the TCR CDR3. TCRdb fed the multiplex PCR reads into MiXCR, producing one record per CDR3 protein. The sample has a few hundred thousand distinct CDR3 sequences; just under 15% are singletons. The sample comprised blood. The receptors originated from a woman aged 25 to 39 with Graves' hyperthyroidism.

This clonotype was seen repeatedly, ten times or more. The chain carries TRBV10-3 and TRBJ2-5; D is possibly TRBD1 (5 bases). Germline V gene data show CDR1 as ENHRY and CDR2 as SYGVKD. This CDR3 region has 16 residues. Trimming pared 6 bases from V and 2 bases from J, leaving 19 bases between. CDR3 DNA sequence: TGTGCCATCAGAAAAACCATGACAGACCCGCAAGAGACCCAGTACTTC. This codes for CAIRKTMTDPQETQYF.

V gene TRBV27 combines with J gene TRBJ1-6; a possible D gene is TRBD1 (6 bases). In germline, CDR1 is MNHEY, CDR2 SMNVEV (reference sequence). V dropped 0 bases and J dropped 7 bases, with 10 bases sitting between them. This CDR3 spans 15 amino acids. DNA for the CDR3: TGTGCCAGCAGTTTATCAGGGGGTGGAAATTCACCCCTCCACTTT. Translating it yields CASSLSGGGNSPLHF.

This clonotype came up a few times. This sequence joins TRBV27 and TRBJ2-7; 7 positions match TRBD1. CDR1 and CDR2 from the germline V gene are MNHEY and SMNVEV (reference sequence). V lost 6 bases to trimming and J lost 2 bases; unmatched junction nucleotides: 4. The CDR3 loop spans 13 amino acids. Written as DNA, the CDR3 is TGTGCCAGCAGGATAACAGGGGCCTACGAGCAGTACTTC. It specifies CASRITGAYEQYF.

This clonotype has a count of ten or more. V gene TRBV3-1 combines with J gene TRBJ2-1; TRBD2 is a possible D gene (5 bases). CDR3 length: 14 amino acids. With 1 base removed from V and 7 bases from J, the gap between germline ends came to 11 bases. The germline CDR1 and CDR2 sequences are LGHDT and YNNKEL (reference sequence). The DNA for the CDR3 is TGTGCCAGCAGCCAAGGGACTGGGCGTAATGAGCAGTTCTTC. This codes for CASSQGTGRNEQFF.

This clonotype was recorded many times. The chain combines TRBV7-3 with TRBJ2-7, with TRBD2 matching over 8 bases. Trimming cost V 3 bases and J 5 bases; bases outside gene matches: 6. Germline V lookup: CDR1 SGHTA, CDR2 FQGTGA. The CDR3 has 14 residues. The CDR3 sequence: CASSFPGGPHEQYF. The CDR3 nucleotides are TGTGCCAGCAGCTTCCCGGGAGGGCCCCACGAGCAGTACTTC.

This clonotype showed up just a few times. The chain is built from TRBV6-1 and TRBJ1-6; D gene ambiguous. Looked up from germline, CDR1 is MNHNS and CDR2 is SASEGT. There are 15 residues in the CDR3. V lost 0 bases, J lost 6 bases, and 9 bases lay in between. CDR3 protein: CASSEALGFNSPLHF. The DNA for the CDR3 is TGTGCCAGCAGTGAAGCGCTAGGATTTAATTCACCCCTCCACTTT.

This clonotype was recorded a few times. The rearrangement uses TRBV2 and TRBJ1-1, with D possibly being TRBD1 (6 bases). The germline CDR1 and CDR2 sequences are SNHLY and FYNNEI. The CDR3 contains 13 residues. Trimming stripped 7 bases from V and 4 bases from J, with 13 bases between. DNA of the CDR3: TGTGCCAGCAATACACAGGGTACCACTGAAGCTTTCTTT. It yields the protein CASNTQGTTEAFF.

The chain links TRBV7-9 to TRBJ2-7, with no clear D. The DNA end is more similar to TRBJ2-1, so the J call may be wrong. Germline V gene data show CDR1 as SEHNR and CDR2 as FQNEAQ (reference sequence). CDR3 length: 11 residues. CDR3 DNA: TGTGCCAGCAGCTTGACAAACGAGCAGTTCTTC. The encoded protein is CASSLTNEQFF.

This clonotype was found many times. The V and J genes are TRBV28 and TRBJ2-1; 9 positions match TRBD2. The CDR3 loop spans 15 amino acids. Germline lookup yields CDR1 MDHEN and CDR2 SYDVKM. The trim removed 6 bases at V and 3 bases at J, leaving 6 bases unmatched. DNA for the CDR3: TGTGCCAGCAGACTAGGACTAGCGAGCTACAATGAGCAGTTCTTC. Translation gives CASRLGLASYNEQFF.

The chain employs TRBV18 and TRBJ2-3; 16 positions agree with TRBD2. Germline V gene data show CDR1 as KGHSH and CDR2 as LQKENI. Losses at the gene ends were 1 base for V and 3 bases for J; bases not matched to a gene: 7. This CDR3 is 19 amino acids long. The CDR3 nucleotides are TGTGCCAGCTCACCACTGCCACAGGGACTAGCGGGAGGGACAGATACGCAGTATTTT. It is translated as CASSPLPQGLAGGTDTQYF.

The rearrangement joins TRBV6-1 to TRBJ1-4; perhaps TRBD1 as D (6 bases). CDR1 is MNHNS and CDR2 is SASEGT in the germline V gene. The CDR3 runs to 18 residues. The V and J ends lost 4 bases and 8 bases respectively, with 26 bases between them. CDR3 DNA: TGTGCCAGCAGTGTCATACAGGGAAAAGGGGTCTTATTGGAAAAACTGTTTTTT. It is translated as CASSVIQGKGVLLEKLFF.